The sequence of this T cell receptor (beta chain) was determined in a study of T cell changes during pregnancy in multiple sclerosis. The CDR3 consists of 15 residues. Germline values: CDR1 LNHNV, CDR2 YYDKDF (reference sequence). With V trimmed by 0 bases and J by 6 bases, 8 bases remained unmatched. Assay: immunoSEQ multiplex PCR; the TCRdb copy retains only in-frame clones and omits some. The sample has roughly 64,000 clones, 90% seen once. The source is a female donor in good health, enrolled as a control in a pregnancy study. The chain is built from TRBV15 and TRBJ2-7; 7 bases line up with TRBD1. The source material was peripheral blood, sampled in the third trimester of pregnancy. The CDR3 region has the DNA TGTGCCACCAGCAGAGATCGACAGGGCTTGGGCGAGCAGTACTTC. Translated, it gives CATSRDRQGLGEQYF.